This is a list of T cell receptor beta chains from one sample in a study of cytomegalovirus exposure and HLA in healthy donors. Measured with immunoSEQ multiplex PCR; TCRdb has only the in-frame clones, and not every one. The record lists tens of thousands of clones, of which the ten most abundant hold approximately 6.2%. The sequenced sample consisted of PBMCs. These receptors all stem from a man aged 25 to 40 in good health and CMV-seronegative. Each CDR3 is given with its conserved first and last residue. Fields, in order: D gene, J gene, V gene, CDR3 protein. The D gene is left open where the match is weak.

d_call: TRBD1; j_call: TRBJ2-1; v_call: TRBV11-2; cdr3_aa: CASTPGTGGGNEQFF
d_call: TRBD2; j_call: TRBJ2-1; v_call: TRBV5-1; cdr3_aa: CASSRTLAGVYNEQFF
d_call: TRBD2; j_call: TRBJ2-4; v_call: TRBV15; cdr3_aa: CATSPRAGLEEFQYF
d_call: -; j_call: TRBJ1-3; v_call: TRBV28; cdr3_aa: CASSLGDNSGNTIYF
d_call: -; j_call: TRBJ1-2; v_call: TRBV7-6; cdr3_aa: CASSLALGASYGYTF
d_call: TRBD2; j_call: TRBJ2-7; v_call: TRBV5-1; cdr3_aa: CASSLVLAGALEQYF
d_call: TRBD2; j_call: TRBJ2-7; v_call: TRBV4-3; cdr3_aa: CASSQDLAGPAYEQYF
d_call: TRBD1; j_call: TRBJ1-5; v_call: TRBV15; cdr3_aa: CATSREQGNQPQHF
d_call: TRBD1; j_call: TRBJ2-5; v_call: TRBV5-1; cdr3_aa: CASSLQPFDRGRETQYF
d_call: -; j_call: TRBJ2-5; v_call: TRBV29-1; cdr3_aa: CSVDTGNPSETQYF
d_call: -; j_call: TRBJ2-1; v_call: TRBV30; cdr3_aa: CAGKSVRISYNEQFF
d_call: -; j_call: TRBJ1-2; v_call: TRBV4-1; cdr3_aa: CASSQDQAGAYQGYTF
d_call: -; j_call: TRBJ2-1; v_call: TRBV7-2; cdr3_aa: CASPPSPYNEQFF
d_call: -; j_call: TRBJ2-3; v_call: TRBV7-9; cdr3_aa: CACDGRADTQYF
d_call: -; j_call: TRBJ2-4; v_call: TRBV10-2; cdr3_aa: CASSELGGAIQYF
d_call: -; j_call: TRBJ2-7; v_call: TRBV5-4; cdr3_aa: CASSPVGDKNYEQYF
d_call: TRBD1; j_call: TRBJ1-2; v_call: TRBV15; cdr3_aa: CATSTMDRDDGYTF
d_call: TRBD2; j_call: TRBJ2-3; v_call: TRBV9; cdr3_aa: CASNDRGEGTDTQYF
d_call: TRBD1; j_call: TRBJ2-2; v_call: TRBV5-1; cdr3_aa: CASRLLPGQGSTGELFF
d_call: -; j_call: TRBJ1-2; v_call: TRBV11-2; cdr3_aa: CASSLERGSYGYTF
d_call: TRBD1; j_call: TRBJ2-7; v_call: TRBV18; cdr3_aa: CASSPPGQPYEQYF
d_call: -; j_call: TRBJ1-4; v_call: TRBV5-1; cdr3_aa: CASSLRGDRNEKLFF
d_call: -; j_call: TRBJ2-7; v_call: TRBV2; cdr3_aa: CASKEGVISYEQYF
d_call: -; j_call: TRBJ1-1; v_call: TRBV19; cdr3_aa: CASSTKPYRANSTEAFF
d_call: -; j_call: TRBJ2-7; v_call: TRBV4-3; cdr3_aa: CASSQDPRGAYEQYF
d_call: -; j_call: TRBJ1-5; v_call: TRBV27; cdr3_aa: CASLGRDNQPQHF
d_call: TRBD1; j_call: TRBJ2-7; v_call: TRBV7-2; cdr3_aa: CASSSRQGNYEQYF